This record covers a single TCR beta chain. Its specificity is not known. This sample stems from a study of OX40 agonist ivuxolimab in advanced cancers. Study-level background: Earlier anti-PD-1, anti-PD-L1 or anti-CTLA-4 therapy was permitted; over 35% had received some.

Broader study findings: At 0.1 to 3.0 mg/kg, CD4+ and CD8+ blood T cells expanded clonally by week 6.

If patients had autoimmune disease history or systemic immunosuppression, they were excluded. Sequenced by immunoSEQ multiplex PCR; TCRdb stores in-frame clones only, minus some. The profile shows tens of thousands of clones, roughly 90% of them singletons. This CDR3 has 15 residues. With V trimmed by 7 bases and J by 0 bases, 6 bases remained unmatched. The germline CDR1 and CDR2 sequences are SEHNR and FQNEAQ (reference sequence). This clonotype was obtained from an adult with an advanced solid tumor such as melanoma, head and neck, liver or kidney cancer. The chain recombines TRBV7-9 with TRBJ1-2, with 9 bases aligning to TRBD1. Sequencing was performed on CD4+ or CD8+ T cells sorted from blood, taken in a trial of the OX40 agonist ivuxolimab. CDR3 DNA sequence: TGTGCCAGCACCTTGGGACAGGGAGCTAACTATGGCTACACCTTC. It specifies CASTLGQGANYGYTF.